Below, 20 T cell receptor beta chains from the same sample are listed, as sequenced in a study of blood T cells in healthy people across ages. A sample-barcoded 5' primer and a J-beta primer mix were used in a second PCR of roughly 7 to 12 cycles. TCRdb passed the 5' RACE reads through MiXCR, listing each CDR3 protein once. The sample carries about a million distinct CDR3 sequences, 30% to 40% recorded once. The source material was blood. Receptors originate from a man aged 18 to 30 in good health.

CDR3 sequence reads: CASSQEGLAGVETQYF. DNA for the CDR3: TGCGCCAGCAGCCAAGAGGGACTAGCGGGGGTGGAGACCCAGTACTTC. The chain links TRBV4-3 to TRBJ2-5; 14 nucleotides align to TRBD2. Germline-derived CDR1 and CDR2 are LGHNA and YSLEER. The ends lost 0 bases at V and 5 bases at J; junction bases unmatched: 2. The CDR3 length is 16 residues.

This clonotype showed up just a few times. The chain has TRBV14 and TRBJ2-3, with TRBD2 matching over 11 bases. CDR3 length: 17 residues. The junction had 7 bases not matched to a gene; V was cut back by 0 bases and J by 5 bases. Germline V CDR1 and CDR2: SGHDN, FVKESK. Here the CDR3 reads CASSQDLLAGGLDTQYF. The CDR3 nucleotides are TGTGCCAGCAGCCAAGATCTCCTAGCGGGGGGTTTAGATACGCAGTATTTT. The full variable domain, with the rest looked up from reference TRBV14 and TRBJ2-3, is EAGVTQFPSHSVIEKGQTVTLRCDPISGHDNLYWYRRVMGKEIKFLLHFVKESKQDESGMPNNRFLAERTGGTYSTLKVQPAELEDSGVYFCASSQDLLAGGLDTQYFGPGTRLTVL.

The V call is TRBV6-6, the J call TRBJ2-3; perhaps TRBD1 as D (6 bases). Germline-derived CDR1 and CDR2 are MNHNY and SVGAGI (reference sequence). V lost 6 bases and J 2 bases, leaving 12 bases between the germline ends. There are 14 residues in the CDR3. The CDR3, as DNA: TGTGCCAGCAGCCGACAGGCAGACACAGATACGCAGTATTTT. Translated: CASSRQADTDTQYF.

The V call is TRBV5-1, the J call TRBJ1-5; the D is unclear. Germline V gives CDR1 SGHRS, CDR2 YFSETQ. The CDR3 sequence is 13 residues long. V was cut by 0 bases and J by 10 bases, with 11 bases left in between. The CDR3 here is CASSLEADAPQHF. The CDR3 DNA follows: TGCGCCAGCAGCTTGGAGGCCGACGCTCCCCAGCATTTT.

The CDR3 region is CASRHREGTEAFF. CDR3 bases: TGTGCCAGCAGACACAGGGAGGGCACTGAAGCTTTCTTT. The chain is built from TRBV6-6 and TRBJ1-1; perhaps TRBD1 as D (6 bases). V was clipped by 6 bases and J by 4 bases, with 12 bases between them. The V gene's germline CDR1 is MNHNY and CDR2 SVGAGI (reference sequence). This CDR3 has 13 residues.

The J gene is TRBJ1-2, the V gene TRBV20-1, with D possibly being TRBD1 (5 bases). V was cut by 3 bases and J by 0 bases, with 17 bases left in between. In germline, CDR1 is DFQATT, CDR2 SNEGSKA (reference sequence). The CDR3 length is 16 residues. DNA of the CDR3: TGCAGTGCTAGGGAAGCGGGGCAGATAGCTAACTATGGCTACACCTTC. It is translated as CSAREAGQIANYGYTF.

J is TRBJ1-1 and V is TRBV6-2 or TRBV6-3, with D possibly matching TRBD1 (5 bases). CDR1 is MNHEY, CDR2 SVGEGT, per germline. Trimming shortened V by 6 bases and J by 0 bases, and 20 bases separated the two germline ends. CDR3 length: 17 residues. In nucleotides, the CDR3 is TGTGCCAGCAGATGGTACGAGGGGCCAACCATGAACACTGAAGCTTTCTTT. As protein: CASRWYEGPTMNTEAFF.

The chain links TRBV9 to TRBJ2-1, with no clear D. Deletions cut 0 bases from V and 10 bases from J, with 17 bases between. The CDR3 extends over 15 amino acids. The germline CDR1 and CDR2 sequences are SGDLS and YYNGEE. The CDR3: CASSVEGRHVVEQFF. The CDR3 bases are TGTGCCAGCAGCGTAGAAGGAAGACACGTTGTGGAGCAGTTCTTC. The full variable domain, with the rest looked up from reference TRBV9 and TRBJ2-1, is DSGVTQTPKHLITATGQRVTLRCSPRSGDLSVYWYQQSLDQGLQFLIQYYNGEERAKGNILERFSAQQFPDLHSELNLSSLELGDSALYFCASSVEGRHVVEQFFGPGTRLTVL.

The chain couples TRBV7-9 to TRBJ2-3, with 7 positions matching TRBD1. The germline gives CDR1 SEHNR, CDR2 FQNEAQ (reference sequence). The CDR3 extends over 11 amino acids. Unmatched junction bases numbered 2, after V lost 4 bases and J lost 10 bases. Here the CDR3 reads CASSSGTAQYF. The CDR3 bases are TGTGCCAGCAGCTCGGGGACAGCGCAGTATTTT.

This clonotype came up once. The genes are TRBV19 and TRBJ1-1; possibly TRBD1 for D (5 bases). V was pared by 6 bases and J by 7 bases, with 21 bases between. CDR3 length equals 15 residues. CDR1 is LNHDA, CDR2 SQIVND, per germline (reference sequence). The CDR3, as DNA: TGTGCCAGTAGGTCGACAGCCCCATGGTGGGATGAAGCTTTCTTT. Amino acids: CASRSTAPWWDEAFF.

The CDR3 here is CASSDVQTGVAYEQYF. The CDR3 DNA reads as TGTGCCAGCAGCGATGTCCAGACAGGGGTGGCCTACGAGCAGTACTTC. This rearrangement joins TRBV7-2 to TRBJ2-7, with 8 positions matching TRBD1. J was trimmed by 2 bases and V by 5 bases; bases with no gene match: 11. CDR3 length: 16 amino acids. Germline-derived CDR1 and CDR2 are SGHTA and FQGNSA.

The chain couples TRBV5-1 to TRBJ2-2; D unresolved. The CDR3 spans 13 residues. The germline V and J ends were trimmed by 1 base and 6 bases, with 7 bases remaining between them. Germline CDR1 SGHRS, CDR2 YFSETQ. The DNA for the CDR3 is TGCGCCAGCAGCTTGAGTGAATCCGGGGAGCTGTTTTTT. This codes for CASSLSESGELFF.

The genes are TRBV12-3 or TRBV12-4 and TRBJ1-4, with TRBD1 identical over 11 bases. With 7 bases clipped from V and 8 bases from J, the junction kept 6 bases outside the gene matches. This CDR3 contains 14 residues. DNA for the CDR3: TGTGCCAGCAATGAAGGGACAGGGGGGGAAAAACTGTTTTTT. This encodes CASNEGTGGEKLFF.

This clonotype was seen a handful of times. The rearrangement links TRBV28 to TRBJ1-2, with D possibly being TRBD1 (5 bases). The V end lost 7 bases, the J end lost 4 bases, and 19 bases lay between the germline ends. The CDR3 covers 15 residues. Germline V lookup: CDR1 MDHEN, CDR2 SYDVKM. The CDR3 bases are TGTGCCAGCAATACTGGGTCAGGGCTGGGCTATGGCTACACCTTC. This translates into CASNTGSGLGYGYTF.

The V and J genes are TRBV5-6 and TRBJ2-2; D is ambiguous. There are 15 residues in the CDR3. The germline V and J ends were trimmed by 4 bases and 3 bases, with 13 bases remaining between them. Looked up from germline, CDR1 is SGHDT and CDR2 is YYEEEE. The CDR3 spells CASSPLDRDTGELFF. The CDR3 DNA follows: TGTGCCAGCAGCCCATTGGATAGGGACACCGGGGAGCTGTTTTTT.

The V and J genes are TRBV7-2 and TRBJ2-3; D unresolved. V lost 2 bases, J lost 4 bases, and 13 bases lay in between. This CDR3 spans 15 amino acids. Per the germline V gene, CDR1 is SGHTA and CDR2 is FQGNSA. The chain's CDR3 is CASSLNGLAADTQYF. CDR3 coding DNA: TGTGCCAGCAGCTTAAACGGTTTGGCGGCAGATACGCAGTATTTT.

The chain combines TRBV10-3 with TRBJ2-7, with TRBD2 matching over 13 bases. Per germline, CDR1 ENHRY and CDR2 SYGVKD. Trimming took 8 bases from V and 7 from J; bases not matched to a gene: 20. The CDR3 runs to 18 residues. CDR3 nucleotide sequence: TGTGCCATCGGGGAACTAGCGGGGGGGAGAAGCTCCTACAATGAGCAGTACTTC. Its protein is CAIGELAGGRSSYNEQYF.

This chain connects TRBV7-9 to TRBJ2-2; D tentatively fits TRBD1 or TRBD2 (6 bases each). V lost 0 bases and J lost 1, with 15 bases in between. CDR3 size: 18 residues. Germline CDR1 and CDR2: SEHNR and FQNEAQ (reference sequence). CDR3 sequence reads: CASSLAGGDILNTGELFF. In nucleotides, the CDR3 is TGTGCCAGCAGCTTAGCGGGGGGCGATATCCTGAACACCGGGGAGCTGTTTTTT.

V usage is TRBV24-1 and J usage is TRBJ1-1, with D perhaps TRBD1 (5 bases). The V and J ends lost 4 bases and 4 bases respectively, with 15 bases between them. The CDR3 covers 15 residues. Germline loops: CDR1 KGHDR, CDR2 SFDVKD. This CDR3 is CATSDPTTGGTEAFF. The CDR3 nucleotides are TGTGCCACCAGTGACCCTACGACGGGGGGCACTGAAGCTTTCTTT.

This clonotype has just a few counts. The rearrangement joins TRBV29-1 to TRBJ2-5; D possibly corresponds to TRBD2 (6 bases). Per germline, CDR1 SQVTM and CDR2 ANQGSEA. Trimming took 4 bases from V and 11 from J, leaving 20 bases between them. This CDR3 region has 13 residues. Here the CDR3 DNA reads TGCAGCGTTGTTGCGGGGCAAAAGGAAGAGCAGTACTTC. Translating gives CSVVAGQKEEQYF. The whole variable domain, filled in from reference TRBV29-1 and TRBJ2-5, reads SAVISQKPSRDICQRGTSLTIQCQVDSQVTMMFWYRQQPGQSLTLIATANQGSEATYESGFVIDKFPISRPNLTFSTLTVSNMSPEDSSIYLCSVVAGQKEEQYFGPGTRLLVL.